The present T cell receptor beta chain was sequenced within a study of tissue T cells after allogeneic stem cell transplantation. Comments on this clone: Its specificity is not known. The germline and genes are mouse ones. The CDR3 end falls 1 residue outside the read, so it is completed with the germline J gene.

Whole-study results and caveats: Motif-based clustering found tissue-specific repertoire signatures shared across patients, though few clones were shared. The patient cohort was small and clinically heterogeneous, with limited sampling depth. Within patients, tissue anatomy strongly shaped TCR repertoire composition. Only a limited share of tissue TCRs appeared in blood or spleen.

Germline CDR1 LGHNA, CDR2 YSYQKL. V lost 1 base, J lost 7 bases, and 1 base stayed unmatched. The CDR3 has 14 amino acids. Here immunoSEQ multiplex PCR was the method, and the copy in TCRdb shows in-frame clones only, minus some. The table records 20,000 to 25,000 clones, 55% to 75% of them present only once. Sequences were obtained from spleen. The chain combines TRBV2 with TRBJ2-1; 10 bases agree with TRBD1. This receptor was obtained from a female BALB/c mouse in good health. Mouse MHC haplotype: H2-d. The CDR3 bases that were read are TGTGCCAGCAGCCAAGGGGGACAGGGGGCTGAGCAGTTC. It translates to CASSQGGQGAEQF. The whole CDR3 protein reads CASSQGGQGAEQFF.